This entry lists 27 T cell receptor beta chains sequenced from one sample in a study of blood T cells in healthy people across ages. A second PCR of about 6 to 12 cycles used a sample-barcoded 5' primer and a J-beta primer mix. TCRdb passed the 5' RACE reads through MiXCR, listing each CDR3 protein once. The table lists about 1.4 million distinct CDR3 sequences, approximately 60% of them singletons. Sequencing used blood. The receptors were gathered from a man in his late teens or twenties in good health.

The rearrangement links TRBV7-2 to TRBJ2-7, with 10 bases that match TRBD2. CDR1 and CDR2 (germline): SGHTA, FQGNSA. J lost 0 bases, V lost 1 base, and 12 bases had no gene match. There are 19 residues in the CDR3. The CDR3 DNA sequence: TGTGCCAGCAGCTTAGAAGGTTTGGCTAGCGGGGGCCACTCCTACGAGCAGTACTTC. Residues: CASSLEGLASGGHSYEQYF.

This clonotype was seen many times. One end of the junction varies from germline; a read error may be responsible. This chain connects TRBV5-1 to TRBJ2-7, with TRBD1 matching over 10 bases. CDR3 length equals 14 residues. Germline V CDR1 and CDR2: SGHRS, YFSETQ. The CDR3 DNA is TGTGCCAGCAGTTCCGGGACAGGGGTTTACGAGCAGTACTTC. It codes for CASSSGTGVYEQYF.

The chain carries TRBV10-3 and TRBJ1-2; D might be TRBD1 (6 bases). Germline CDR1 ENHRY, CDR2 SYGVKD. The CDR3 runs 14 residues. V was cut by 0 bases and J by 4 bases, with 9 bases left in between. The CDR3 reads CAISESGDTYGYTF. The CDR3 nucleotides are TGTGCCATCAGTGAGTCCGGGGACACCTATGGCTACACCTTC.

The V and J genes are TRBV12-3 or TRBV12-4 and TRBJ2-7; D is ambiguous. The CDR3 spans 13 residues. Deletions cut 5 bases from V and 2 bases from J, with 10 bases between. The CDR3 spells CASSVTSTYEQYF. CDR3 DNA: TGTGCCAGCAGTGTAACCAGTACCTACGAGCAGTACTTC.

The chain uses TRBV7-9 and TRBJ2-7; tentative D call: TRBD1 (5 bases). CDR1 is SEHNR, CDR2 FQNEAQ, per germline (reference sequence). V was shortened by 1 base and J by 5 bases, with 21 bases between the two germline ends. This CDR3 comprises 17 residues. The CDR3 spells CASSLDLQAGIGDEQYF. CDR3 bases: TGTGCCAGCAGCTTAGATCTTCAGGCAGGGATTGGCGACGAGCAGTACTTC.

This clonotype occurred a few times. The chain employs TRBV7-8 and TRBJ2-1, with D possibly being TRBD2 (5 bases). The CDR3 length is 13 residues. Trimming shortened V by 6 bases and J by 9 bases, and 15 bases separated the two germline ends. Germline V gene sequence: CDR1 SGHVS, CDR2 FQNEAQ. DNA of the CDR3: TGTGCCAGCAGTATGGGGAGAACTGGTGAGCAGTTCTTC. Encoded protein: CASSMGRTGEQFF.

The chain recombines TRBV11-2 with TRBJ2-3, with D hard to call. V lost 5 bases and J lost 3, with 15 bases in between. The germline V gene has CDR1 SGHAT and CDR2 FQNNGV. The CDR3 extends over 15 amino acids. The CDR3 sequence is CASSLLINPTDTQYF. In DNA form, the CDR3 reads TGTGCCAGCAGCCTACTCATAAACCCTACAGATACGCAGTATTTT.

The CDR3 DNA reads as TGTGCCACCGTACCCCTTCGCTCCTACGAGCAGTACTTC. Encoded protein: CATVPLRSYEQYF. The chain couples TRBV7-9 to TRBJ2-7; no reliable D call. Germline V CDR1 and CDR2: SEHNR, FQNEAQ (reference sequence). CDR3 length: 13 amino acids. Trimming took off 10 bases at V and 0 bases at J, with 13 bases between the two ends.

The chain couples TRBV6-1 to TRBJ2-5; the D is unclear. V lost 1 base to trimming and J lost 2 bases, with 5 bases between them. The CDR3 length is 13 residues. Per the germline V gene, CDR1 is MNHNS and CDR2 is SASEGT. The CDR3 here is CASSEVQQETQYF. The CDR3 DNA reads TGTGCCAGCAGTGAAGTCCAGCAAGAGACCCAGTACTTC.

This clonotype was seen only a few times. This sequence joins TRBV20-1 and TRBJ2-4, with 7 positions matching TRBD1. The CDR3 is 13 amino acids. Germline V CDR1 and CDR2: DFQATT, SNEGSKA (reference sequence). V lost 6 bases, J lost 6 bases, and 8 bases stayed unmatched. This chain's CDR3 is CSAPGQEGNIQYF. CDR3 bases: TGCAGTGCACCTGGACAGGAAGGAAACATTCAGTACTTC.

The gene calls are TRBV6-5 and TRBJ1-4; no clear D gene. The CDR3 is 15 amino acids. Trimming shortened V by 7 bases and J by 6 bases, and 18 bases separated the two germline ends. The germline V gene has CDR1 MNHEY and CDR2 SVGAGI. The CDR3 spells CASKHGAGRDEKLFF. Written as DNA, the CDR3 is TGTGCCAGCAAACACGGAGCGGGAAGGGATGAAAAACTGTTTTTT.

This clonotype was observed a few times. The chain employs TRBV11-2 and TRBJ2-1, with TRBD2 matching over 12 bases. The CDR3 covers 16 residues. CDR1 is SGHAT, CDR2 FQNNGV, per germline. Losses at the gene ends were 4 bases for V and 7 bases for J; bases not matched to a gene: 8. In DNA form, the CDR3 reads TGTGCCAGCAGCTCGTCCCTAGCGGGGGGGCCGAATGAGCAGTTCTTC. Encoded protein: CASSSSLAGGPNEQFF.

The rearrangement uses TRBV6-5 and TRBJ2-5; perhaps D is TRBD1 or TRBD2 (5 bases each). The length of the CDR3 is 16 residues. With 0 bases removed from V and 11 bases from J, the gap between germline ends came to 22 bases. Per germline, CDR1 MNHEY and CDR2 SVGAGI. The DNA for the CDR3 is TGTGCCAGCAGTTACTCCCCGCCAGAGGGGTACAATGAGCAGTACTTC. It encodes CASSYSPPEGYNEQYF.

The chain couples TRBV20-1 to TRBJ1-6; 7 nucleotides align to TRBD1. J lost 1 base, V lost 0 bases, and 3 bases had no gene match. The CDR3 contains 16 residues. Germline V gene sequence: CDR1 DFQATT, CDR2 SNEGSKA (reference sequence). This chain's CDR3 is CSAREYRGSYNSPLHF. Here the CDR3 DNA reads TGCAGTGCTAGAGAATACAGGGGTTCCTATAATTCACCCCTCCACTTT.

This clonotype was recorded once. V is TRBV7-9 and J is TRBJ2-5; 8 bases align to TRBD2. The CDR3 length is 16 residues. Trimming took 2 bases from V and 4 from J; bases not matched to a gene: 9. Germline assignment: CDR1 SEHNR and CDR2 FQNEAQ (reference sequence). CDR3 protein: CASSLPLGREGETQYF. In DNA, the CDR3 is TGTGCCAGCAGCTTACCCCTGGGACGGGAGGGAGAGACCCAGTACTTC.

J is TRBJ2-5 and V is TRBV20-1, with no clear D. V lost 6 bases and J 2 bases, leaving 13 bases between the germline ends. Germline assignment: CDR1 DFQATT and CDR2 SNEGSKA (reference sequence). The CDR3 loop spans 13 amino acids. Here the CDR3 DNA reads TGCAGTGCACCGGACGGACGACAAGAGACCCAGTACTTC. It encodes CSAPDGRQETQYF.

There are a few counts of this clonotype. The CDR3 is CASTTGLTSNQPQHF. DNA of the CDR3: TGTGCCAGCACTACAGGGTTAACAAGCAATCAGCCCCAGCATTTT. The rearrangement joins TRBV6-6 to TRBJ1-5, with D tentatively TRBD1 (6 bases). The CDR3 has 15 amino acids. The germline V gene encodes CDR1 MNHNY and CDR2 SVGAGI (reference sequence). V gave up 7 bases and J gave up 1 base, with 14 bases separating them.

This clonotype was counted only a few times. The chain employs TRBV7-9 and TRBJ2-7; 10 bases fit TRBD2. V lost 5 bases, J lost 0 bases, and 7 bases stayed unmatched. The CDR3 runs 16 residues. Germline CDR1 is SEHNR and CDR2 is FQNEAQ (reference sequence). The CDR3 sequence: CASSVGLAASSYEQYF. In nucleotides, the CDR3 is TGTGCCAGCAGCGTAGGACTAGCGGCAAGCTCCTACGAGCAGTACTTC.

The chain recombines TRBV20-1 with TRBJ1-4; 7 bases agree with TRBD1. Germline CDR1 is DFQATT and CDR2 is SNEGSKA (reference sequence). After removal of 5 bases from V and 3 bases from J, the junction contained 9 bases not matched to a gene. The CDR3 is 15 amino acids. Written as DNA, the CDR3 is TGCAGTGCTTCGGACAGGAGGAGGGCTAATGAAAAACTGTTTTTT. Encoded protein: CSASDRRRANEKLFF.

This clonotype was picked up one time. For the CDR3, the DNA is TGTGCCAGCAGCCCCTCGGCCCCACCACGACAGGTGGGCAATCAGCCCCAGCATTTT. The encoded protein is CASSPSAPPRQVGNQPQHF. The rearrangement joins TRBV7-8 to TRBJ1-5; D may be TRBD1 (6 bases). Germline assignment: CDR1 SGHVS and CDR2 FQNEAQ. CDR3 size: 19 residues. Trimming pared 5 bases from V and 2 bases from J, leaving 25 bases between.

Here the CDR3 reads CASSYRQGLAKNIQYF. DNA of the CDR3: TGCGCCAGCAGCTACAGACAGGGACTAGCCAAAAACATTCAGTACTTC. The genes are TRBV5-1 and TRBJ2-4; D possibly corresponds to TRBD1 (7 bases). CDR3 length: 16 amino acids. Germline loops: CDR1 SGHRS, CDR2 YFSETQ. Trimming left V 3 bases short and J 0 bases short, with 13 bases between.

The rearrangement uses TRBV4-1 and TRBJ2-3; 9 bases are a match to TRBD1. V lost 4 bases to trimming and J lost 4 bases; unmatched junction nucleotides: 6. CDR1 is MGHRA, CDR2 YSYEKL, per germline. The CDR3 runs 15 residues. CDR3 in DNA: TGCGCCAGCAGCCCTAAGACAGGGGGATCAGATACGCAGTATTTT. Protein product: CASSPKTGGSDTQYF.

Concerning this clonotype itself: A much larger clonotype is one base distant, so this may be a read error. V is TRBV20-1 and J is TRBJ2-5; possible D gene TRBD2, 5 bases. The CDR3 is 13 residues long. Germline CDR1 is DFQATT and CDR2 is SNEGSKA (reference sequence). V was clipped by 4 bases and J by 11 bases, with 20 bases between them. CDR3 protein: CSAIRGEANEQYF. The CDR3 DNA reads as TGCAGTGCTATCCGGGGTGAGGCCAATGAGCAGTACTTC.

CDR3 sequence reads: CASSSPASWGDTQYF. CDR3 DNA: TGTGCCAGCAGCTCCCCCGCTAGCTGGGGAGATACGCAGTATTTT. The chain couples TRBV4-2 to TRBJ2-3; D possibly corresponds to TRBD2 (5 bases). V was shortened by 5 bases and J by 5 bases, with 17 bases between the two germline ends. Germline V gene lookup returns CDR1 LGHNA and CDR2 YNFKEQ. CDR3 length equals 15 residues.

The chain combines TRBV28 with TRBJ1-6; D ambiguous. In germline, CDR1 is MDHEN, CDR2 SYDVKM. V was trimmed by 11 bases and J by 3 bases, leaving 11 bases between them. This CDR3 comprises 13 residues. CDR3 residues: CAGQADYNSPLHF. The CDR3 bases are TGTGCCGGCCAAGCCGACTATAATTCACCCCTCCACTTT. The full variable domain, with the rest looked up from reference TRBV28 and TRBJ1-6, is DVKVTQSSRYLVKRTGEKVFLECVQDMDHENMFWYRQDPGLGLRLIYFSYDVKMKEKGDIPEGYSVSREKKERFSLILESASTNQTSMYLCAGQADYNSPLHFGNGTRLTVT.

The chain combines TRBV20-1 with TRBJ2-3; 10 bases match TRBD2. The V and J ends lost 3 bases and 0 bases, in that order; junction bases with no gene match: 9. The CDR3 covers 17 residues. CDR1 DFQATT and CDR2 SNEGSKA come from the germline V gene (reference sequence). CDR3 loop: CSASRLAGEASTDTQYF. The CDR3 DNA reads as TGCAGTGCTAGTCGTCTAGCGGGGGAAGCTAGCACAGATACGCAGTATTTT.

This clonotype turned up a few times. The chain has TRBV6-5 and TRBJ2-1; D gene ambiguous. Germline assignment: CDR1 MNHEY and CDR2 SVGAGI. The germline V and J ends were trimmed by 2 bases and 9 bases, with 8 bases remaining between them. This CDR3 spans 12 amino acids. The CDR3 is CASSYRLGEQFF. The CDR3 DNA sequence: TGTGCCAGCAGTTACCGTCTGGGTGAGCAGTTCTTC.